One sample yielded the 11 T cell receptor beta chains listed below, sequenced in a study of early T cells in non-severe SARS-CoV-2 infection. TCRdb ran MiXCR on the 5' RACE reads and lists one entry per CDR3 protein. The sample consists of about 77,000 distinct CDR3 sequences, about 16% of them appearing once. The sequenced material came from whole blood. The receptors come from an adult who was a healthcare worker with PCR-confirmed SARS-CoV-2 infection or an uninfected control (not recorded which).

The chain employs TRBV7-6 and TRBJ1-1; D remains unclear. The V gene lost 0 bases and the J gene lost 0 bases, with 11 bases spanning the gap. Germline V CDR1 and CDR2: SGHVS, FNYEAQ. CDR3 length: 16 residues. The CDR3 DNA reads TGTGCCAGCAGCTTAGCGAAAGGACCCATGAACACTGAAGCTTTCTTT. Protein product: CASSLAKGPMNTEAFF.

About this clonotype: At one end the junction does not follow the germline gene, possibly because of a read error. The chain has TRBV24-1 and TRBJ1-1; D may be TRBD1 (5 bases). CDR3 length: 14 amino acids. CDR1 is KGHDR, CDR2 SFDVKD, per germline. The CDR3 loop is CAASDSGLGTEAFF. Here the CDR3 DNA reads TGTGCCGCCAGTGATTCGGGGCTAGGGACTGAAGCTTTCTTT.

Only a few counts were recorded for this clonotype. V is TRBV6-5 and J is TRBJ2-3, with D perhaps TRBD2 (7 bases). Trimming removed 5 bases at V and 5 bases at J, with 8 bases between. The V gene's germline CDR1 is MNHEY and CDR2 SVGAGI. CDR3 length: 12 amino acids. The CDR3 bases are TGTGCCAGCAGTAGGGGGGGAGATACGCAGTATTTT. Protein: CASSRGGDTQYF.

The chain is built from TRBV27 and TRBJ2-7; D is possibly TRBD2 (6 bases). V was shortened by 8 bases and J by 2 bases, with 16 bases between the two germline ends. Germline assignment: CDR1 MNHEY and CDR2 SMNVEV (reference sequence). The length of the CDR3 is 14 residues. CDR3 nucleotide sequence: TGTGCCAGCCTTGGGGTAGCGGACCCCTACGAGCAGTACTTC. It is translated as CASLGVADPYEQYF.

This clonotype came up a few times. The chain recombines TRBV7-3 with TRBJ1-1; 7 bases agree with TRBD1. CDR1 and CDR2 (germline): SGHTA, FQGTGA. J lost 7 bases, V lost 5 bases, and 7 bases had no gene match. The length of the CDR3 is 13 residues. CDR3 sequence: CASSLTGSSEAFF. The CDR3 nucleotides read TGTGCCAGCAGCCTGACAGGGAGTAGTGAAGCTTTCTTT.

This clonotype was observed at least ten times. The chain's CDR3 is CAWPYRDWNTEAFF. Here the CDR3 DNA reads TGTGCCTGGCCTTACAGGGACTGGAACACTGAAGCTTTCTTT. The chain combines TRBV30 with TRBJ1-1, with D possibly TRBD1 on 6 matching bases. CDR1 and CDR2 from the germline V gene are GTSNPN and SVGIG (reference sequence). The CDR3 sequence is 14 residues long. V dropped 5 bases and J dropped 1 base, with 14 bases sitting between them.

J is TRBJ1-3 and V is TRBV2, with a possible D match to TRBD1 (5 bases). Germline CDR1 reads SNHLY; CDR2 reads FYNNEI. CDR3 length: 18 amino acids. Trimming shortened V by 0 bases and J by 0 bases, and 15 bases separated the two germline ends. This CDR3 is CASSEAAEGWNSGNTIYF. CDR3 sequence (DNA): TGTGCCAGCAGTGAAGCGGCGGAGGGGTGGAACTCTGGAAACACCATATATTTT. The whole variable domain, filled in from reference TRBV2 and TRBJ1-3, reads EPEVTQTPSHQVTQMGQEVILRCVPISNHLYFYWYRQILGQKVEFLVSFYNNEISEKSEIFDDQFSVERPDGSNFTLKIRSTKLEDSAMYFCASSEAAEGWNSGNTIYFGEGSWLTVV.

This clonotype showed up many times. The J gene is TRBJ1-1, the V gene TRBV28, with D hard to call. The CDR3 loop spans 11 amino acids. CDR1 is MDHEN, CDR2 SYDVKM, per germline. The V and J ends lost 7 bases and 6 bases respectively, with 9 bases between them. The CDR3 region is CASKSIAEAFF. CDR3 bases: TGTGCCAGCAAATCGATTGCTGAAGCTTTCTTT.

The V and J genes are TRBV7-2 and TRBJ2-5, with TRBD1 matching over 7 bases. The V and J ends lost 2 bases and 5 bases, in that order; junction bases with no gene match: 8. This CDR3 has 15 amino acids. CDR1 and CDR2 from the germline V gene are SGHTA and FQGNSA. DNA of the CDR3: TGTGCCAGCAGCTTATCGACAGGGAATGTTGAGACCCAGTACTTC. This gives the protein CASSLSTGNVETQYF.

This clonotype was seen many times. The chain combines TRBV5-1 with TRBJ2-7, with D perhaps matching TRBD1 (6 bases). V was pared by 4 bases and J by 6 bases, with 17 bases between. CDR3 size: 14 residues. Germline lookup yields CDR1 SGHRS and CDR2 YFSETQ. The CDR3 loop reads CASSQQGRGGEQYF. The CDR3 DNA follows: TGCGCCAGCAGCCAACAGGGTCGGGGTGGCGAGCAGTACTTC.

The table lists this clonotype with a few counts. This chain uses TRBV6-1 with TRBJ2-5, with D unresolved. Trimming took off 3 bases at V and 3 bases at J, with 11 bases between the two ends. Germline-derived CDR1 and CDR2 are MNHNS and SASEGT. The CDR3 has 14 amino acids. For the CDR3, the DNA is TGTGCCAGCAGTGAGATACAGTCAAAAGAGACCCAGTACTTC. Its translation: CASSEIQSKETQYF.